One and the same sample provided the 15 T cell receptor beta chains below, sequenced in a study of Ad26.COV2.S vaccination and SARS-CoV-2 variants. Here immunoSEQ multiplex PCR was the method, and the copy in TCRdb shows in-frame clones only, minus some. The table shows about 350,000 clones, with around 90% occurring only once. Noted treatment: 19 received Ad26.COV2.S at low or high dose, single or two shots; about five received placebo; per-sample allocation not given. Specimens were obtained on day 63 following the first vaccine or placebo injection. The material was peripheral blood, obtained in a trial of Ad26.COV2.S vaccine versus placebo. The receptors originated from a person between 18 and 59 years old who received the Ad26.COV2.S COVID-19 vaccine or a placebo.

The CDR3 reads CASSQEPDQPQHF. CDR3 DNA: TGTGCCAGCAGCCAAGAACCCGATCAGCCCCAGCATTTT. The chain couples TRBV4-2 to TRBJ1-5; D not resolved. Trimming pared 0 bases from V and 5 bases from J, leaving 5 bases between. In germline, CDR1 is LGHNA, CDR2 YNFKEQ. There are 13 residues in the CDR3.

V usage is TRBV29-1 and J usage is TRBJ2-7, with no clear D. Per germline, CDR1 SQVTM and CDR2 ANQGSEA. Deletions cut 0 bases from V and 1 base from J, with 7 bases between. The CDR3 has 13 residues. The CDR3, as DNA: TGCAGCGTTGAAGACCGTAGTTCCTACGAGCAGTACTTC. Residues: CSVEDRSSYEQYF.

The gene calls are TRBV5-1 and TRBJ1-4; 9 bases fit TRBD1. Germline V gene data show CDR1 as SGHRS and CDR2 as YFSETQ. The CDR3 consists of 14 residues. V lost 4 bases to trimming and J lost 5 bases; unmatched junction nucleotides: 3. CDR3 DNA: TGCGCCAGCAGCATCGGGACAGGGAATGAAAAACTGTTTTTT. This codes for CASSIGTGNEKLFF.

The chain links TRBV4-3 to TRBJ2-2; D remains unclear. V was trimmed by 0 bases and J by 7 bases, leaving 6 bases between them. In germline, CDR1 is LGHNA, CDR2 YSLEER. This CDR3 has 13 amino acids. This chain's CDR3 is CASSQDSGGELFF. For the CDR3, the DNA is TGCGCCAGCAGCCAAGATTCCGGCGGGGAGCTGTTTTTT.

In this sample, this clone turned up once. The V gene is TRBV4-2, the J gene TRBJ1-2; the D gene is possibly TRBD1 (5 bases). Germline V gene sequence: CDR1 LGHNA, CDR2 YNFKEQ. The CDR3 has 13 residues. The ends were cut back, 3 bases at V and 3 bases at J, with 8 bases in the middle. The CDR3: CASSQGPDYGYTF. CDR3 bases: TGTGCCAGCAGCCAGGGGCCCGACTATGGCTACACCTTC.

The CDR3, as DNA: TGTGCCAGCAGCCCAGGACTAGCGGGAGGGCCGCAGTACTTC. Its translation is CASSPGLAGGPQYF. The rearrangement links TRBV7-2 to TRBJ2-7, with 15 bases lining up with TRBD2. Germline V gene sequence: CDR1 SGHTA, CDR2 FQGNSA. V dropped 5 bases and J dropped 9; count of bases not matched to a gene: 5. The CDR3 sequence is 14 residues long.

The V gene is TRBV10-3, the J gene TRBJ1-3, with D possibly being TRBD1 (6 bases). CDR3 length equals 15 residues. Trimming removed 0 bases at V and 8 bases at J, with 14 bases between. Germline lookup yields CDR1 ENHRY and CDR2 SYGVKD. DNA of the CDR3: TGTGCCATCAGTGAGTCGGCCAGGGGAGTGGACACCATATATTTT. Its protein product is CAISESARGVDTIYF.

This clone was observed a handful of times. V gene TRBV7-3 combines with J gene TRBJ2-1; D may match TRBD1 or TRBD2 (7 bases each). Trimming removed 5 bases at V and 5 bases at J, with 25 bases between. The germline CDR1 and CDR2 sequences are SGHTA and FQGTGA. The length of the CDR3 is 18 residues. CDR3 residues: CASSGEGFAGQSDNEQFF. Here the CDR3 DNA reads TGTGCCAGCAGCGGGGAGGGGTTCGCGGGACAGTCAGACAATGAGCAGTTCTTC.

The J gene is TRBJ2-3, the V gene TRBV6-5; 7 nucleotides agree with TRBD2. The CDR3 has 16 amino acids. The junction had 6 bases not matched to a gene; V was cut back by 1 base and J by 2 bases. Per germline, CDR1 MNHEY and CDR2 SVGAGI. In nucleotides, the CDR3 is TGTGCCAGCAGTTACTTAAGCGGGGCCCTCACAGATACGCAGTATTTT. Protein sequence: CASSYLSGALTDTQYF.

The CDR3 region has the DNA TGCAGTGCTAGTGGAAGGGGCGTAGTGGTTTATGGCTACACCTTC. Encoded protein: CSASGRGVVVYGYTF. The genes are TRBV20-1 and TRBJ1-2; D possibly corresponds to TRBD1 (5 bases). The CDR3 sequence is 15 residues long. Germline V gives CDR1 DFQATT, CDR2 SNEGSKA (reference sequence). Trimming left V 3 bases short and J 5 bases short, with 19 bases between.

The count of this clone is one. The chain combines TRBV18 with TRBJ1-1; D may be TRBD1 (5 bases). Trimming removed 4 bases from V and 3 bases from J, with 15 bases in between. The germline CDR1 and CDR2 sequences are KGHSH and LQKENI. This CDR3 has 15 amino acids. The CDR3, as DNA: TGTGCCAGCTCACGTCCGGGGGGGAAAGACACTGAAGCTTTCTTT. This sequence encodes CASSRPGGKDTEAFF.

The chain has TRBV12-3 or TRBV12-4 and TRBJ1-1, with D possibly TRBD1 on 5 matching bases. V lost 6 bases to trimming and J lost 8 bases, with 16 bases between them. The length of the CDR3 is 13 residues. CDR3 in DNA: TGTGCCAGCAGCTATGGGACGGGTTTCGAAGCTTTCTTT. It translates to CASSYGTGFEAFF.

The chain joins TRBV24-1 to TRBJ1-1; D might be TRBD1 (5 bases). CDR3 length: 13 amino acids. V gave up 3 bases and J gave up 6 bases, with 10 bases separating them. Germline V gene data show CDR1 as KGHDR and CDR2 as SFDVKD. The CDR3 loop is CATSDRRGSEAFF. CDR3 sequence (DNA): TGTGCCACCAGTGATAGAAGGGGATCTGAAGCTTTCTTT.

This chain's CDR3 is CASSHTFGGQPQHF. DNA of the CDR3: TGTGCCAGCAGCCATACCTTTGGCGGTCAGCCCCAGCATTTT. V usage is TRBV27 and J usage is TRBJ1-5; no clear D gene. This CDR3 has 14 amino acids. Trimming took off 6 bases at V and 6 bases at J, with 15 bases between the two ends. The germline V gene has CDR1 MNHEY and CDR2 SMNVEV (reference sequence).

This clone was detected only once. The chain carries TRBV18 and TRBJ2-2; D is perhaps TRBD2 (6 bases). The germline CDR1 and CDR2 sequences are KGHSH and LQKENI. V lost 2 bases, J lost 0 bases, and 13 bases lay in between. The CDR3 runs 17 residues. CDR3 sequence: CASSPKGRGTNTGELFF. The DNA of the CDR3 is TGTGCCAGCTCACCAAAGGGGCGGGGAACGAACACCGGGGAGCTGTTTTTT.